The entry that follows covers one TCR beta chain sequence. Its cognate antigen is unknown. This CDR3 contains 16 residues. Per the germline V gene, CDR1 is PRHDT and CDR2 is FYEKMQ (reference sequence). Germline trimming cut 0 bases from V and 4 bases from J; bases unmatched to any gene: 4. The protocol was immunoSEQ multiplex PCR, while the TCRdb copy is restricted to in-frame clones and leaves out a portion. The repertoire includes 10,000 to 15,000 clones, around 76% of them detected once, and 32% sits in the top ten. The record originates from a study of OX40 agonist ivuxolimab in advanced cancers. The cohort excluded patients with autoimmune disease history or systemic immunosuppression. Researchers took blood at baseline, on cycle 4 day 1, and on cycle 7 day 1. Regarding the study as a whole: Circulating CD4+ and CD8+ T cells showed clonal expansion by week 6 at 0.1 to 3.0 mg/kg. It was also the case that some nonresponders had low normalized T-cell clonal expansion.

The sequences come from CD4+ or CD8+ T cells sorted from blood, collected in a trial of the OX40 agonist ivuxolimab. V usage is TRBV13 and J usage is TRBJ2-7; 12 nucleotides align to TRBD2. The clonotype comes from an adult with an advanced solid tumor such as melanoma, head and neck, liver or kidney cancer. CDR3 loop: CASSLGLAGGPYEQYF. The CDR3 bases are TGTGCCAGCAGCTTAGGGCTAGCGGGAGGGCCGTACGAGCAGTACTTC.